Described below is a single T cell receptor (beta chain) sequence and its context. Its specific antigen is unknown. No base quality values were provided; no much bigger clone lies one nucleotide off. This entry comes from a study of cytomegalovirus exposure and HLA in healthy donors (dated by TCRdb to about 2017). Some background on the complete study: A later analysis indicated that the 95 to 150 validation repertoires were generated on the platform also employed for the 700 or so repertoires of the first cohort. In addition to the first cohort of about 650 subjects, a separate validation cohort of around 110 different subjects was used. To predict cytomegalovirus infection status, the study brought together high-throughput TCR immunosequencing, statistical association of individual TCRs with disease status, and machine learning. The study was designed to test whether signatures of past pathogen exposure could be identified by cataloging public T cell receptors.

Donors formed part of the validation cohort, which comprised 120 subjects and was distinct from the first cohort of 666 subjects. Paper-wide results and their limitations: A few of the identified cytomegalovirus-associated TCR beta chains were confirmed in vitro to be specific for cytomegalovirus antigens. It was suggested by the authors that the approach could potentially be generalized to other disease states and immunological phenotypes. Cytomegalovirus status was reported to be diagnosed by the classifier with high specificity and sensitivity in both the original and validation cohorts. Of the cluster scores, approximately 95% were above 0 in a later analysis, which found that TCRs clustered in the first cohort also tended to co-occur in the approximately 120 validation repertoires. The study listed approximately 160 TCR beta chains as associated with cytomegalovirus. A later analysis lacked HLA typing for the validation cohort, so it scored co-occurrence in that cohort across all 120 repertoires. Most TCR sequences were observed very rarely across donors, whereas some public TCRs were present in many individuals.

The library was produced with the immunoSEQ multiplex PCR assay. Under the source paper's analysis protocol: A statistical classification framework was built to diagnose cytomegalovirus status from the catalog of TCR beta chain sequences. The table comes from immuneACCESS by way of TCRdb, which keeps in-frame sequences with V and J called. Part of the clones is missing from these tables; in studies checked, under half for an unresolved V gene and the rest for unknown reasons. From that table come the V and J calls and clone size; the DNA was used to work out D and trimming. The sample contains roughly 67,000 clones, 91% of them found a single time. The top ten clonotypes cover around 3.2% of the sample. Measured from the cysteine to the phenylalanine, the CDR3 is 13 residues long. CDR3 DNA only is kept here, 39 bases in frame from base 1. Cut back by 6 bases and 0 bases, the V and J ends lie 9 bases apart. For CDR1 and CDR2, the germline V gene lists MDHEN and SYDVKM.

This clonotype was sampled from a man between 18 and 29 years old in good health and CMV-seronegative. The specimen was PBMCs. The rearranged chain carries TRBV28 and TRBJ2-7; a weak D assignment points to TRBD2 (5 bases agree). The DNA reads TGTGCCAGCAGCACGGGGAACTCCTACGAGCAGTACTTC. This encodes CASSTGNSYEQYF. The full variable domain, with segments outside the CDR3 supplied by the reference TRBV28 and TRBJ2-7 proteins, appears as DVKVTQSSRYLVKRTGEKVFLECVQDMDHENMFWYRQDPGLGLRLIYFSYDVKMKEKGDIPEGYSVSREKKERFSLILESASTNQTSMYLCASSTGNSYEQYFGPGTRLTVT.